One sample yielded the 32 T cell receptor beta chains listed below, sequenced in a study of identical twins. Each CDR3 protein gets one entry after TCRdb re-called the 5' RACE reads with MiXCR. This sample carries about 520,000 distinct CDR3 sequences, less than 25% of them seen once, and the ten largest clones take 0.91%. In addition, the sample was reused for a study of T cells expressing NK-cell markers.

The sample taken for sequencing was CD4+ T cells sorted from blood. These receptors were obtained from a woman aged 18-29 years in good health.

The chain couples TRBV20-1 to TRBJ1-5; TRBD1 is a possible D gene (6 bases). V was cut by 7 bases and J by 3 bases, with 13 bases left in between. CDR1 and CDR2 (germline): DFQATT, SNEGSKA (reference sequence). The CDR3 sequence is 13 residues long. The CDR3 bases are TGCAGTGGTAATACGGGGGCCAATCAGCCCCAGCATTTT. This translates into CSGNTGANQPQHF.

The gene calls are TRBV20-1 and TRBJ1-1, with TRBD1 matching 7 bases. Losses at the gene ends were 4 bases for V and 0 bases for J; bases not matched to a gene: 2. Germline V gene lookup returns CDR1 DFQATT and CDR2 SNEGSKA (reference sequence). CDR3 size: 13 residues. In DNA form, the CDR3 reads TGCAGTGCTACACAGGGGCTGAACACTGAAGCTTTCTTT. This encodes CSATQGLNTEAFF.

This clonotype was observed a handful of times. The chain links TRBV10-3 to TRBJ2-7; unclear D gene. The CDR3 is 15 residues long. Trimming removed 3 bases at V and 1 base at J, with 13 bases between. CDR1 ENHRY and CDR2 SYGVKD come from the germline V gene. The CDR3 reads CAISDPWTVSYEQYF. CDR3 nucleotide sequence: TGTGCCATCAGTGACCCCTGGACGGTTTCCTACGAGCAGTACTTC.

The gene calls are TRBV20-1 and TRBJ2-2; D uncertain. CDR1 and CDR2 (germline): DFQATT, SNEGSKA (reference sequence). V lost 6 bases and J lost 3, with 17 bases in between. The CDR3 sequence is 15 residues long. As DNA, the CDR3 is TGCAGTGCCCCCCAGCACGGAAAAGACACCGGGGAGCTGTTTTTT. Amino acids: CSAPQHGKDTGELFF.

This clonotype was detected once. The chain employs TRBV12-3 or TRBV12-4 and TRBJ1-3; D remains unclear. V lost 6 bases, J lost 0 bases, and 3 bases lay in between. This CDR3 is built from 12 residues. CDR3 sequence: CASRSSGNTIYF. Written as DNA, the CDR3 is TGTGCCAGCAGGAGCTCTGGAAACACCATATATTTT.

This chain uses TRBV20-1 with TRBJ1-6; D gene unclear. The CDR3 is 12 residues long. The germline V gene has CDR1 DFQATT and CDR2 SNEGSKA (reference sequence). V dropped 0 bases and J dropped 12 bases, with 9 bases sitting between them. The CDR3 coding sequence is TGCAGTGCTAGAGATAGGTTTGAACCCCTCCACTTT. Translated, it gives CSARDRFEPLHF.

The chain employs TRBV4-1 and TRBJ1-2; 10 bases are a match to TRBD1. Germline CDR1 reads MGHRA; CDR2 reads YSYEKL. Trimming removed 4 bases from V and 5 bases from J; junction bases left unmatched: 4. The length of the CDR3 is 14 residues. The CDR3 DNA sequence: TGCGCCAGCAGCCTCCGGGACAGGGGTTATGGCTACACCTTC. Its protein product is CASSLRDRGYGYTF.

The CDR3 DNA follows: TGTGCCAGCAGCTTAGGCGGGACTCCCTTCACAGATACGCAGTATTTT. Encoded protein: CASSLGGTPFTDTQYF. The chain couples TRBV11-3 to TRBJ2-3; tentative D call: TRBD2 (6 bases). V gave up 1 base and J gave up 2 bases, with 13 bases separating them. Germline-derived CDR1 and CDR2 are SGHNT and YENEEA. This CDR3 region has 16 residues. Together with reference TRBV11-3 and TRBJ2-3, the CDR3 gives the full variable domain: EAGVVQSPRYKIIEKKQPVAFWCNPISGHNTLYWYLQNLGQGPELLIRYENEEAVDDSQLPKDRFSAERLKGVDSTLKIQPAELGDSAVYLCASSLGGTPFTDTQYFGPGTRLTVL.

V is TRBV12-3 or TRBV12-4 and J is TRBJ2-7; D gene unclear. The CDR3 has 14 residues. V lost 2 bases and J lost 0, with 8 bases in between. The CDR3 nucleotides read TGTGCCAGCAGTTTATCCCAAAGCTCCTACGAGCAGTACTTC. Residues: CASSLSQSSYEQYF.

This clonotype was seen more than once but under ten times. The chain combines TRBV5-6 with TRBJ1-1; D call uncertain. Germline CDR1 is SGHDT and CDR2 is YYEEEE. The V end was cut by 0 bases, the J end by 0 bases, with 6 bases between. CDR3 length: 14 amino acids. The CDR3 region has the DNA TGTGCCAGCAGCTTGGTGGATTTGAACACTGAAGCTTTCTTT. Protein product: CASSLVDLNTEAFF.

This clonotype is medium-sized by share. The chain recombines TRBV12-3 or TRBV12-4 with TRBJ1-2, with 10 bases aligning to TRBD1. The V gene end was trimmed by 1 base and the J gene end by 2 bases; junction bases not matched to a gene: 1. The CDR3 runs 15 residues. CDR3 nucleotide sequence: TGTGCCAGCAGTTTAGAGACAGGGGGCAACTATGGCTACACCTTC. Protein: CASSLETGGNYGYTF.

This clonotype showed up just a few times. J is TRBJ2-4 and V is TRBV6-1; TRBD1 might be the D (5 bases). Germline V gene sequence: CDR1 MNHNS, CDR2 SASEGT. This CDR3 has 17 residues. V dropped 1 base and J dropped 2 bases, with 15 bases sitting between them. In DNA form, the CDR3 reads TGTGCCAGCAGTGAAGTCCCAGGGTATAGCTCCAAAAACATTCAGTACTTC. Translation: CASSEVPGYSSKNIQYF.

The genes are TRBV12-3 or TRBV12-4 and TRBJ2-7, with 11 bases matching TRBD2. The CDR3 totals 17 residues. V dropped 6 bases and J dropped 0; count of bases not matched to a gene: 10. CDR3 amino acids: CASSPLPGTSGSYEQYF. The CDR3 bases are TGTGCCAGCAGCCCATTGCCCGGGACTAGCGGCTCCTACGAGCAGTACTTC.

V usage is TRBV2 and J usage is TRBJ1-3; unclear D gene. The CDR3 totals 12 residues. Germline V gene data show CDR1 as SNHLY and CDR2 as FYNNEI. V lost 11 bases and J lost 1, with 9 bases in between. The CDR3 here is CAGKGSGNTIYF. The CDR3 DNA is TGTGCCGGTAAAGGATCTGGAAACACCATATATTTT.

The chain joins TRBV6-4 to TRBJ2-1, with 9 bases fitting TRBD2. CDR1 and CDR2 from the germline V gene are MRHNA and SNTAGT. V dropped 5 bases and J dropped 5; count of bases not matched to a gene: 4. CDR3 size: 14 residues. In nucleotides, the CDR3 is TGTGCCAGCAGTCGACTAGCGGCTAACAATGAGCAGTTCTTC. Its translation: CASSRLAANNEQFF.

This clonotype was counted a few times. The chain employs TRBV3-1 and TRBJ2-7; D is tentatively TRBD1 or TRBD2 (5 bases each). Trimming took 6 bases from V and 6 from J, leaving 15 bases between them. The V gene's germline CDR1 is LGHDT and CDR2 YNNKEL (reference sequence). The CDR3 extends over 13 amino acids. The CDR3 protein is CASSLGTAVEQYF. In nucleotides, the CDR3 is TGTGCCAGCAGTCTAGGGACGGCAGTCGAGCAGTACTTC.

The CDR3, as DNA: TGTGCCAGCAGCTTAGCAGGGGGCAGCCTCTATGGCTACACCTTC. Translating gives CASSLAGGSLYGYTF. This chain joins TRBV7-2 and TRBJ1-2, with 7 positions matching TRBD1. Germline CDR1 is SGHTA and CDR2 is FQGNSA. The V gene end was trimmed by 0 bases and the J gene end by 4 bases; junction bases not matched to a gene: 5. The CDR3 spans 15 residues.

This chain joins TRBV6-1 and TRBJ2-7; D ambiguous. This CDR3 has 13 amino acids. Trimming took 6 bases from V and 6 from J, leaving 15 bases between them. Germline CDR1 is MNHNS and CDR2 is SASEGT. The CDR3 loop is CASSSIASLEQYF. In nucleotides, the CDR3 is TGTGCCAGCAGCTCCATTGCCTCCCTCGAGCAGTACTTC.

The chain employs TRBV7-9 and TRBJ1-4; no clear D. The V end lost 4 bases, the J end lost 3 bases, and 9 bases lay between the germline ends. This CDR3 is built from 14 residues. From germline, CDR1 is SEHNR and CDR2 FQNEAQ (reference sequence). The CDR3 region is CASSSQAPNEKLFF. The CDR3, as DNA: TGTGCCAGCAGCTCCCAGGCCCCTAATGAAAAACTGTTTTTT.

In this sample, this clonotype turned up a few times. The gene calls are TRBV9 and TRBJ2-7; TRBD2 might be the D (6 bases). Germline V lookup: CDR1 SGDLS, CDR2 YYNGEE. V gave up 0 bases and J gave up 1 base, with 8 bases separating them. The CDR3 has 14 residues. DNA of the CDR3: TGTGCCAGCAGCGTAGAGCGGGCGTCCTACGAGCAGTACTTC. Its translation is CASSVERASYEQYF.

This clonotype has just a few counts. The chain employs TRBV5-6 and TRBJ1-1; the D gene is possibly TRBD1 (6 bases). V was cut by 5 bases and J by 1 base, with 15 bases left in between. The germline CDR1 and CDR2 sequences are SGHDT and YYEEEE. This CDR3 has 15 residues. CDR3: CASSGVGTPNTEAFF. The CDR3 bases are TGTGCCAGCAGTGGGGTCGGGACACCGAACACTGAAGCTTTCTTT.

This rearrangement joins TRBV10-1 to TRBJ1-3; D remains unclear. Trimming took 1 base from V and 0 from J, leaving 4 bases between them. CDR1 is WNHNN and CDR2 is SYGVQD in the germline V gene (reference sequence). The CDR3 spans 14 residues. DNA of the CDR3: TGCGCCAGCAGTGAGTGGCTCTCTGGAAACACCATATATTTT. It is translated as CASSEWLSGNTIYF.

This clonotype was detected only a few times. CDR3 bases: TGTGCCAGCAGTCAATATTCCGGGGAGCTGTTTTTT. It codes for CASSQYSGELFF. V is TRBV28 and J is TRBJ2-2; no definite D call. Looked up from germline, CDR1 is MDHEN and CDR2 is SYDVKM. This CDR3 region has 12 residues. V was shortened by 5 bases and J by 6 bases, with 7 bases between the two germline ends.

At least ten counts were recorded for this clonotype. The CDR3 nucleotides read TGTGCCAGCAGCTTAAGGGGGGGGGACACTGAAGCTTTCTTT. Translation gives CASSLRGGDTEAFF. The chain combines TRBV7-9 with TRBJ1-1; a possible D gene is TRBD1 (6 bases). V lost 2 bases, J lost 3 bases, and 10 bases lay in between. The CDR3 totals 14 residues. The germline CDR1 and CDR2 sequences are SEHNR and FQNEAQ (reference sequence).

V is TRBV27 and J is TRBJ2-3; D gene unclear. Germline CDR1 reads MNHEY; CDR2 reads SMNVEV (reference sequence). The CDR3 extends over 16 amino acids. V was pared by 6 bases and J by 0 bases, with 16 bases between. In DNA, the CDR3 is TGTGCCAGCAGCAGACTCCTGGGCCTCAGCACAGATACGCAGTATTTT. Its translation is CASSRLLGLSTDTQYF.

The rearrangement joins TRBV20-1 to TRBJ2-1; 9 nucleotides line up with TRBD2. CDR1 and CDR2 (germline): DFQATT, SNEGSKA (reference sequence). The CDR3 consists of 14 residues. V shed 3 bases and J 7 bases; nucleotides not matched to a gene: 7. The CDR3 DNA reads TGCAGTGCTAGGGTTAGCGGGAGTGAAAATGAGCAGTTCTTC. This gives the protein CSARVSGSENEQFF.

The chain joins TRBV7-9 to TRBJ2-3; D is unclear. This CDR3 has 12 residues. Trimming removed 4 bases at V and 4 bases at J, with 6 bases between. In germline, CDR1 is SEHNR, CDR2 FQNEAQ (reference sequence). CDR3 sequence: CASSSTSDTQYF. DNA of the CDR3: TGTGCCAGCAGCTCGACGTCAGATACGCAGTATTTT.

The genes are TRBV6-2 or TRBV6-3 and TRBJ1-5; the match to TRBD1 covers 11 bases. Germline-derived CDR1 and CDR2 are MNHEY and SVGEGT. This CDR3 comprises 15 residues. Trimming took 7 bases from V and 3 from J; bases not matched to a gene: 5. CDR3 in amino acids: CASTRTGGNNQPQHF. CDR3 nucleotide sequence: TGTGCCAGCACCAGGACAGGGGGCAACAATCAGCCCCAGCATTTT.

This clonotype has only a few counts. This chain joins TRBV10-1 and TRBJ2-1, with D unresolved. V was pared by 0 bases and J by 3 bases, with 9 bases between. CDR3 size: 15 residues. Germline V CDR1 and CDR2: WNHNN, SYGVQD (reference sequence). CDR3 nucleotide sequence: TGCGCCAGCAGTGAGTCGGACGACTTCTACAATGAGCAGTTCTTC. Its translation is CASSESDDFYNEQFF.

This clonotype was seen repeatedly, ten times or more. The J gene is TRBJ1-2, the V gene TRBV5-1; 7 positions match TRBD1. Looked up from germline, CDR1 is SGHRS and CDR2 is YFSETQ. The CDR3 is 14 amino acids. With 3 bases clipped from V and 8 bases from J, the junction kept 10 bases outside the gene matches. CDR3 sequence: CASSSTTGVEGYTF. The CDR3 coding sequence is TGCGCCAGCAGCTCGACCACAGGGGTAGAAGGCTACACCTTC.

V usage is TRBV2 and J usage is TRBJ2-7, with D possibly being TRBD2 (6 bases). The CDR3 totals 13 residues. The germline V gene encodes CDR1 SNHLY and CDR2 FYNNEI. The germline V and J ends were trimmed by 7 bases and 9 bases, with 19 bases remaining between them. DNA for the CDR3: TGTGCCAGCACCTCGGACGGGGGTGTGGGGCAGTACTTC. Residues: CASTSDGGVGQYF.

In this sample, this clonotype turned up many times. The chain joins TRBV20-1 to TRBJ2-3; 7 nucleotides agree with TRBD2. Germline lookup yields CDR1 DFQATT and CDR2 SNEGSKA (reference sequence). The CDR3 is made up of 17 amino acids. V was pared by 6 bases and J by 3 bases, with 18 bases of the junction left unmatched. Here the CDR3 reads CSAPTKGREVFTDTQYF. CDR3 DNA: TGCAGTGCACCTACTAAGGGCCGGGAGGTATTTACAGATACGCAGTATTTT.